Below, one T cell receptor (beta chain) is given with its context. This clone came up many times. Which antigen it targets is not known. No much larger clonotype is one base removed from it; base qualities were not supplied. The sample belongs to a study of beta chain features in type 1 diabetes (dated by TCRdb to 2016 to 2019). In terms of the full investigation: Mean age, gender distribution, total cell number and subset yield did not differ between patients and healthy donors. A total of around 110,000,000 sorted cells were examined across all samples, and RNA yield correlated strongly with the number of cells per subset. The study compared the TCRB repertoires of sorted circulating CD4+ T cell subsets in recently diagnosed type 1 diabetes patients with those in matched healthy donors. Naive and central memory subsets were obtained from all 30 or so donors, but regulatory and stem cell-like memory subsets were isolated from only 8 patients and roughly 8 healthy donors.

From each donor, a single peripheral blood sample of 90 to 150 mL on average was drawn into heparinised tubes. A BD FACSAria II and a panel including CD45RO, CCR7, CD25, CD127, CD95 and CD27 were used to sort naive, central memory, regulatory and stem cell-like memory CD4+ T cells. All sorted populations exceeded 95% purity. PBMCs were isolated right away by Lymphoprep density gradient centrifugation and were stained directly, without culture. So that batch effects would be minimized, each experiment stained and sorted samples in pairs, pairing one healthy donor with one patient. General study outcomes and caveats: Shorter templates might have been favored by PCR, but patient and control samples were amplified and corrected together, so both groups would have been affected equally by any skew. At VDJ recombination sites, patients with type 1 diabetes made fewer insertions and deleted more nucleotides, a pattern implying thymic rearrangement abnormalities. Naive, central memory and regulatory TCRB repertoires appeared to be more alike among patients than among healthy donors. Because the HLA sub-analyses included only small numbers of individuals, any influence of HLA type on TCRB rearrangement was left unresolved. A moderate but significant shortening of TCRB CDR3 length was observed in type 1 diabetes patients in all four CD4+ subsets. Because cDNA was sequenced instead of genomic DNA, highly expressing activated cells could be over-represented, though the groups showed no difference in activation or CD3 levels.

The High Capacity cDNA Reverse Transcription Kit was used to reverse transcribe all of the isolated RNA, meaning that expressed TCRB transcripts were what got sequenced. Deep immunoSEQ sequencing was applied to naive, central memory and regulatory T cell samples, giving an average of around 4 million total reads per sample. Sorted cells were lysed in RLT buffer, and RNA was extracted using DNase-treated RNeasy Micro or Mini kits according to cell number. To prevent cross-contamination, each cell subset was processed individually, whereas patient and healthy donor samples were processed jointly. The immunoSEQ multiplex PCR was used to amplify TCRB sequences from cDNA, yielding 87-bp fragments that span the CDR3 region. Amplicons were sequenced on the Illumina HiSeq platform. As for the original processing: Synthetic template baselines were used to correct PCR bias computationally, reads within Hamming distance 2 were collapsed, and singletons that could not be merged were discarded. Reads were aligned against IMGT so that V, D and J genes, CDR3 length and insertions or deletions at six rearrangement sites could be assigned. Within each subset, clonotype counts were normalized to the number of sorted cells before true diversity and Gini coefficients were calculated with the tcR R package. The overlap coefficient, calculated on TCRB nucleotide sequences, was used to quantify repertoire sharing. Sourced from immuneACCESS, this table was stored by TCRdb with only in-frame sequences that have V and J called. A share of the clones is absent; for the studies checked, an unresolved V gene accounts for under half, and the remainder has no known explanation. D and trimming come from the DNA, and the V and J calls and clone size come from that table. In all, the sample holds approximately 170,000 clones, and about 7.8% of those were seen once. Clones ranked in the top ten supply around 0.9% of the sample.

V trim: 5 bases; J trim: 3 bases; unmatched bases: 5. The CDR3 covers 14 residues, taking in both the cysteine and the phenylalanine. Kept here is only the CDR3 DNA, which spans 42 bases and is read in frame from base 1. CDR1 and CDR2 (MNHEY, SMNVEV) derive from the germline V gene (reference sequence). The sample consisted of central memory CD4+ T cells from blood. The TCR sequence derives from a middle-aged woman with type 1 diabetes. The sequence is built from TRBV27 and TRBJ1-2; the central 8 bases match TRBD1. The DNA sequence is TGTGCCAGCAGTCCGCAGGGGGCCTACTATGGCTACACCTTC. This gives the protein CASSPQGAYYGYTF.